The next 14 T cell receptor beta chains were all read from a single sample in a study of shared clonotypes between healthy human individuals (dated by TCRdb to 2018 to 2021). The library was obtained by the immunoSEQ multiplex PCR assay. This immuneACCESS table, as held by TCRdb, lists in-frame sequences with V and J called but not all clones. Of the missing ones, under half trace to an unresolved V gene in checked studies; the others have no known cause. For this sample the table gives millions of clones, of which roughly 94% were detected only once. In total, the top ten clones hold 0.1% to 0.15% of the sample. The sample consisted of naive CD4+ T cells sorted from blood. This specimen's cell subset or site label, interpreted: CD45RA+ positively selected. The origin of the receptors is a man between 18 and 35 years old in good health.

The chain carries TRBV11-2 and TRBJ2-1; possibly TRBD2 for D (6 bases). CDR3 length: 15 amino acids. V lost 0 bases and J lost 9, with 15 bases in between. CDR1 and CDR2 from the germline V gene are SGHAT and FQNNGV. In DNA form, the CDR3 reads TGTGCCAGCAGCTTAGACGGGAGACCAATGAGTGAGCAGTTCTTC. Its protein is CASSLDGRPMSEQFF.

The rearrangement joins TRBV11-3 to TRBJ2-7; 8 bases map to TRBD2. CDR3 length: 16 amino acids. Germline CDR1 and CDR2: SGHNT and YENEEA. The V segment lost 1 base and the J segment 0 bases; nucleotides outside the gene matches: 5. The CDR3 loop is CASSLGELAASYEQYF. The DNA of the CDR3 is TGTGCCAGCAGCTTAGGGGAACTAGCGGCCTCCTACGAGCAGTACTTC.

The chain is built from TRBV18 and TRBJ2-2, with 8 nucleotides matching TRBD1. This CDR3 has 15 residues. Germline V gene data show CDR1 as KGHSH and CDR2 as LQKENI. J was trimmed by 4 bases and V by 5 bases; bases with no gene match: 6. The CDR3 nucleotides are TGTGCCAGCTCATCCTCGACAGGGGTCACCGGGGAGCTGTTTTTT. It codes for CASSSSTGVTGELFF. Filled out from reference TRBV18 and TRBJ2-2, the complete variable domain reads NAGVMQNPRHLVRRRGQEARLRCSPMKGHSHVYWYRQLPEEGLKFMVYLQKENIIDESGMPKERFSAEFPKEGPSILRIQQVVRGDSAAYFCASSSSTGVTGELFFGEGSRLTVL.

V is TRBV6-1 and J is TRBJ2-2, with TRBD1 identical over 8 bases. Germline-derived CDR1 and CDR2 are MNHNS and SASEGT. The CDR3 runs 15 residues. Unmatched junction bases numbered 5, after V lost 6 bases and J lost 2 bases. The CDR3 loop reads CASRLDRGNTGELFF. In DNA form, the CDR3 reads TGTGCCAGCAGGTTAGACAGGGGAAACACCGGGGAGCTGTTTTTT.

The genes are TRBV4-1 and TRBJ1-4, with 8 bases matching TRBD1. The CDR3 consists of 17 residues. Germline V CDR1 and CDR2: MGHRA, YSYEKL. Losses at the gene ends were 5 bases for V and 7 bases for J; bases not matched to a gene: 15. In nucleotides, the CDR3 is TGCGCCAGCAGCTCCCAAGGGGCAGGGGGCTTGGTTGAAAAACTGTTTTTT. Its protein product is CASSSQGAGGLVEKLFF.

The J gene is TRBJ2-2, the V gene TRBV5-1; D is undetermined. The CDR3 consists of 12 residues. CDR1 and CDR2 from the germline V gene are SGHRS and YFSETQ. The V and J ends lost 4 bases and 6 bases respectively, with 7 bases between them. CDR3: CASSVIAGELFF. CDR3 nucleotide sequence: TGCGCCAGCAGCGTAATCGCCGGGGAGCTGTTTTTT.

V usage is TRBV10-3 and J usage is TRBJ1-1; 10 bases are shared with TRBD1. Germline assignment: CDR1 ENHRY and CDR2 SYGVKD. Trimming took 6 bases from V and 3 from J; bases not matched to a gene: 7. There are 15 residues in the CDR3. CDR3 DNA: TGTGCCATCAGGAAGACAGGGGGCGAGGACACTGAAGCTTTCTTT. This translates into CAIRKTGGEDTEAFF.

Remarks on this clone: This could be a read error, since a much larger clone is one nucleotide away. Other DNA sequences in this sample translate to the same CDR3. This chain joins TRBV30 and TRBJ1-5, with TRBD1 as a possible D gene (6 bases). The germline V gene has CDR1 GTSNPN and CDR2 SVGIG (reference sequence). CDR3 length: 16 amino acids. The CDR3 DNA reads TGTGCCTGGAGTGTACAGGGAGCAAATAGCAACCAGCCCCAGCATTTT. Protein: CAWSVQGANSNQPQHF.

This chain uses TRBV25-1 with TRBJ1-1; D remains unclear. The V gene lost 1 base and the J gene lost 1 base, with 7 bases spanning the gap. Germline values: CDR1 MGHDK, CDR2 SYGVNS. The CDR3 totals 14 residues. CDR3 DNA sequence: TGTGCCAGCAGTGAATGGTACGGGAACACTGAAGCTTTCTTT. Its protein product is CASSEWYGNTEAFF.

V usage is TRBV2 and J usage is TRBJ1-4; D gene ambiguous. Trimming left V 6 bases short and J 6 bases short, with 11 bases between. The CDR3 runs to 13 residues. Germline assignment: CDR1 SNHLY and CDR2 FYNNEI. This CDR3 is CASSPGIYEKLFF. CDR3 nucleotides: TGTGCCAGCAGCCCCGGGATCTATGAAAAACTGTTTTTT.

V usage is TRBV5-5 and J usage is TRBJ2-7; a weak D match, TRBD2 (6 bases). Trimming removed 1 base from V and 3 bases from J, with 8 bases in between. This CDR3 is built from 13 residues. CDR1 and CDR2 from the germline V gene are SGHKS and YYEKEE (reference sequence). DNA for the CDR3: TGTGCCAGCAGCTTGAGCGGGCGCTACGAGCAGTACTTC. It translates to CASSLSGRYEQYF.

V gene TRBV7-9 combines with J gene TRBJ1-5; the match to TRBD1 covers 10 bases. The junction had 7 bases not matched to a gene; V was cut back by 5 bases and J by 3 bases. CDR3 size: 16 residues. Germline assignment: CDR1 SEHNR and CDR2 FQNEAQ (reference sequence). This CDR3 reads CASSLGDRGDNQPQHF. In DNA form, the CDR3 reads TGTGCCAGCAGCCTAGGGGACAGGGGCGACAATCAGCCCCAGCATTTT.

The chain joins TRBV6-6 to TRBJ2-1; perhaps TRBD2 as D (5 bases). The length of the CDR3 is 13 residues. The ends were cut back, 4 bases at V and 9 bases at J, with 13 bases in the middle. Germline CDR1 reads MNHNY; CDR2 reads SVGAGI (reference sequence). CDR3 coding DNA: TGTGCCAGCAGTTTAGCGATGGATGGTGAGCAGTTCTTC. This codes for CASSLAMDGEQFF.

The chain carries TRBV7-8 and TRBJ2-7; D remains ambiguous. The ends were cut back, 2 bases at V and 4 bases at J, with 18 bases in the middle. Germline V gene lookup returns CDR1 SGHVS and CDR2 FQNEAQ. The CDR3 loop spans 16 amino acids. Written as DNA, the CDR3 is TGTGCCAGCAGCTTATCTCTCAGGTGGGAATGGTACGAGCAGTACTTC. Protein: CASSLSLRWEWYEQYF.